This T cell receptor beta chain was recorded in a study of cytomegalovirus exposure and HLA in healthy donors. PCR involved 60 Vbeta and 13 Jbeta primers. Libraries were prepared by immunoSEQ multiplex PCR; TCRdb keeps only in-frame clonotypes and omits some of them. The profile shows 150,000 to 200,000 clones, 85% of them singletons. About this clone: Its antigen is undetermined.

Points from the study as a whole: Links to common viral pathogens appeared, in a later analysis, for several of the most significant clusters. Solely CMV serostatus was available to characterize immune exposure.

Germline CDR1 SGDLS, CDR2 YYNGEE. The CDR3 is 15 amino acids. Losses at the gene ends were 4 bases for V and 6 bases for J; bases not matched to a gene: 11. The specimen was PBMCs. This receptor was identified in a boy between 2 and 10 years old in good health and CMV-seronegative. The V gene is TRBV9, the J gene TRBJ1-2; the match to TRBD1 covers 8 bases. DNA of the CDR3: TGTGCCAGCAGCCCACAGGGGCGGACAGGGCATGGCTACACCTTC. Encoded protein: CASSPQGRTGHGYTF.